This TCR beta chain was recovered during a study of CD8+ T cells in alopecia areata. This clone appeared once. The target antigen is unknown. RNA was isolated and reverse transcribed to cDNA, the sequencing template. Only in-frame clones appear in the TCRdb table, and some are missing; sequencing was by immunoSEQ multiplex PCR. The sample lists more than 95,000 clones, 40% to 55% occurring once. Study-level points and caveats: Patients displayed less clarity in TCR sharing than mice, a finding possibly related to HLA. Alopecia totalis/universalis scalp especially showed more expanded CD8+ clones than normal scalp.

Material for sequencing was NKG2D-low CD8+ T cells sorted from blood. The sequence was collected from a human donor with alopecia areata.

For the CDR3, the DNA is TGTGCCAGCAGTTTTTCAGGCCAGCCCCAGCATTTT. It translates to CASSFSGQPQHF. The rearrangement links TRBV27 to TRBJ1-5, with D hard to call. Trimming shortened V by 3 bases and J by 7 bases, and 7 bases separated the two germline ends. Germline V gives CDR1 MNHEY, CDR2 SMNVEV (reference sequence). The CDR3 spans 12 residues.